This T cell receptor (beta chain) stems from a study of T cell responses to AZD1222 COVID-19 vaccine. Assay used: immunoSEQ multiplex PCR; TCRdb lists only in-frame clones, some missing. The table includes more than 250,000 clones, about 92% detected once. V lost 1 base and J lost 2; bases outside the gene matches: 6. From germline, CDR1 is SEHNR and CDR2 FQNEAQ (reference sequence). This CDR3 region has 16 residues. Regarding this clone: Antigen unknown.

Overall study results and limits: Along spike, vaccine-associated CD4 TCRs were found throughout, with dominance at 160-218 and 743-854. Repertoires were sampled only after the peak T cell response.

Material: peripheral blood, obtained on day 0 of AZD1222 vaccination. The chain carries TRBV7-9 and TRBJ2-3, with 7 bases aligning to TRBD2. This TCR came from an adult in good health. The CDR3 sequence is CASSLGSSGTTDTQYF. The CDR3 DNA reads as TGTGCCAGCAGCTTAGGATCCAGCGGGACCACAGATACGCAGTATTTT.